This T cell receptor beta chain was sequenced during a study of T cell responses to AZD1222 COVID-19 vaccine. Findings and caveats of the study: Donors were chiefly white British, with a greater number of females, and clonal diversity was perhaps underestimated. Sampling that yielded the repertoires occurred only after the peak T cell response. Spike-specific TCR breadth rose after two AZD1222 doses, and depth rose as well.

About this clone itself: Its antigen is unknown.

Germline values: CDR1 LNHDA, CDR2 SQIVND (reference sequence). Trimming took off 5 bases at V and 14 bases at J, with 25 bases between the two ends. There are 15 residues in the CDR3. Profiled with immunoSEQ multiplex PCR; TCRdb holds only in-frame clones, not every one. The data hold some 120,000 clones, with about 89% observed a single time. The specimen comprised peripheral blood, sampled on day 0 of MenACWY control vaccination. This chain links TRBV19 with TRBJ2-1; the D call may be TRBD1 or TRBD2 (6 bases each). The sequence was obtained from an adult in good health. The CDR3 DNA is TGTGCCAGTAGTCCTAGTGTCGGGGGACCGGCAGGGGAGTTCTTC. Its translation: CASSPSVGGPAGEFF.